This T cell receptor beta chain was identified in a study of OX40 agonist ivuxolimab in advanced cancers. Overall study context: Past anti-PD-1, anti-PD-L1 or anti-CTLA-4 therapy was accepted, and 40% had received some.

The table came from immunoSEQ multiplex PCR; TCRdb's copy has only in-frame clones and leaves some out. In the table there are roughly 65,000 clones, about 89% of which are singletons. After removal of 4 bases from V and 1 base from J, the junction contained 2 bases not matched to a gene. The CDR3 sequence is 15 residues long. Germline V CDR1 and CDR2: SGHRS, YFSETQ. This material consisted of CD4+ or CD8+ T cells sorted from blood, taken in a trial of the OX40 agonist ivuxolimab. This TCR was sampled from an adult with an advanced solid tumor such as melanoma, head and neck, liver or kidney cancer. This chain joins TRBV5-1 and TRBJ2-1; 10 nucleotides agree with TRBD2. Here the CDR3 DNA reads TGCGCCAGCAGCGGGGGACTAGCGTCCTACAATGAGCAGTTCTTC. As protein: CASSGGLASYNEQFF.